Below, 10 T cell receptor beta chains from the same sample are listed, as sequenced in a study of T cell responses to AZD1222 COVID-19 vaccine. The data were produced by immunoSEQ multiplex PCR, yet TCRdb's version contains in-frame clones alone and is incomplete. The sample carries 90,000 to 140,000 clones, about 80% recorded once. Sequenced material: peripheral blood, taken on day 0 of AZD1222 vaccination. Receptor source: an adult in good health.

The rearrangement links TRBV19 to TRBJ1-4; D may be TRBD1 (5 bases). The germline V gene encodes CDR1 LNHDA and CDR2 SQIVND (reference sequence). V was shortened by 5 bases and J by 5 bases, with 15 bases between the two germline ends. This CDR3 contains 15 residues. This CDR3 reads CASSLRTSSNEKLFF. CDR3 DNA sequence: TGTGCCAGTAGTCTTCGGACATCGTCGAATGAAAAACTGTTTTTT.

The chain is built from TRBV19 and TRBJ2-3; TRBD2 matches 12 bases. Trimming cost V 7 bases and J 0 bases; bases outside gene matches: 8. Germline V gives CDR1 LNHDA, CDR2 SQIVND (reference sequence). The CDR3 spans 17 residues. The CDR3, as DNA: TGTGCCAGTACCTCGACTAGCGGGGGACCTAGCACAGATACGCAGTATTTT. Translated: CASTSTSGGPSTDTQYF.

This chain links TRBV11-2 with TRBJ2-1; possible D gene TRBD1, 8 bases. The CDR3 totals 16 residues. From germline, CDR1 is SGHAT and CDR2 FQNNGV. Trimming stripped 5 bases from V and 5 bases from J, with 19 bases between. CDR3 DNA sequence: TGTGCCAGCAGCCGAGCTGGACAGGGAGGGAACAATGAGCAGTTCTTC. Translation gives CASSRAGQGGNNEQFF. Variable domain in full (rest from reference TRBV11-2 and TRBJ2-1): EAGVAQSPRYKIIEKRQSVAFWCNPISGHATLYWYQQILGQGPKLLIQFQNNGVVDDSQLPKDRFSAERLKGVDSTLKIQPAKLEDSAVYLCASSRAGQGGNNEQFFGPGTRLTVL.

The genes are TRBV7-2 and TRBJ2-7, with D uncertain. Trimming removed 1 base from V and 6 bases from J, with 10 bases in between. From germline, CDR1 is SGHTA and CDR2 FQGNSA. The CDR3 spans 13 residues. CDR3 loop: CASSLGRLGEQYF. The DNA of the CDR3 is TGTGCCAGCAGCTTAGGTCGACTTGGCGAGCAGTACTTC.

The chain uses TRBV7-8 and TRBJ1-5; D might be TRBD1 (6 bases). The V and J ends lost 0 bases and 4 bases respectively, with 13 bases between them. Germline lookup yields CDR1 SGHVS and CDR2 FQNEAQ. CDR3 length equals 16 residues. The CDR3 sequence: CASSLARGHPNQPQHF. The CDR3, as DNA: TGTGCCAGCAGCTTAGCGAGGGGACACCCTAATCAGCCCCAGCATTTT. The full variable domain, in which reference TRBV7-8 and TRBJ1-5 provide the parts outside the CDR3, is GAGVSQSPRYKVAKRGQDVALRCDPISGHVSLFWYQQALGQGPEFLTYFQNEAQLDKSGLPSDRFFAERPEGSVSTLKIQRTQQEDSAVYLCASSLARGHPNQPQHFGDGTRLSIL.

The V gene is TRBV18, the J gene TRBJ2-2, with D perhaps matching TRBD1 (6 bases). Deletions cut 1 base from V and 1 base from J, with 7 bases between. The CDR3 sequence is 15 residues long. From germline, CDR1 is KGHSH and CDR2 LQKENI. CDR3 sequence: CASSPQQGNTGELFF. DNA for the CDR3: TGTGCCAGCTCACCACAACAGGGGAACACCGGGGAGCTGTTTTTT.

CDR3 bases: TGTGCTAGTGGTTCCCGTCCCGGGACTAGCCTTCGCCCGCGTGAGCAGTTCTTC. Encoded protein: CASGSRPGTSLRPREQFF. The chain employs TRBV12-5 and TRBJ2-1; TRBD2 aligns across 9 bases. In germline, CDR1 is LGHNT, CDR2 FRNRAP. CDR3 length: 18 amino acids. J gave up 9 bases and V 4 bases, and 19 bases lay outside the gene matches.

The CDR3: CASSLNIRGTDTQYF. As DNA, the CDR3 is TGTGCCAGCAGCTTAAATATCCGGGGCACAGATACGCAGTATTTT. The genes are TRBV7-2 and TRBJ2-3; D is uncertain. The CDR3 has 15 residues. Trimming removed 2 bases at V and 1 base at J, with 10 bases between. CDR1 is SGHTA, CDR2 FQGNSA, per germline. The full variable domain, in which reference TRBV7-2 and TRBJ2-3 provide the parts outside the CDR3, is GAGVSQSPSNKVTEKGKDVELRCDPISGHTALYWYRQSLGQGLEFLIYFQGNSAPDKSGLPSDRFSAERTGGSVSTLTIQRTQQEDSAVYLCASSLNIRGTDTQYFGPGTRLTVL.

DNA of the CDR3: TGTGCCAGCAGCTTTGACCGGTGGGGCGGGGAGCAGTTCTTC. This translates into CASSFDRWGGEQFF. This chain links TRBV7-3 with TRBJ2-1; tentatively, D is TRBD1 or TRBD2 (5 bases each). The CDR3 is 14 residues long. V was clipped by 3 bases and J by 10 bases, with 16 bases between them. CDR1 is SGHTA, CDR2 FQGTGA, per germline.

V gene TRBV5-1 combines with J gene TRBJ2-2; either TRBD1 or TRBD2 may supply D (5 bases each). Germline V gene lookup returns CDR1 SGHRS and CDR2 YFSETQ. V was shortened by 2 bases and J by 7 bases, with 15 bases between the two germline ends. The CDR3 consists of 15 residues. The CDR3 is CASSLDGTAYGELFF. The DNA of the CDR3 is TGCGCCAGCAGCTTAGACGGGACCGCTTACGGGGAGCTGTTTTTT. The whole variable domain, remainder taken from reference TRBV5-1 and TRBJ2-2, is KAGVTQTPRYLIKTRGQQVTLSCSPISGHRSVSWYQQTPGQGLQFLFEYFSETQRNKGNFPGRFSGRQFSNSRSEMNVSTLELGDSALYLCASSLDGTAYGELFFGEGSRLTVL.